The clone carrying this T cell receptor beta chain was detected a few times. The sample belongs to a study of OX40 agonist ivuxolimab in advanced cancers. Study context: Patients' therapy was ivuxolimab, an antibody that acts as an agonist of OX40 (CD134). Partial responses, seen in three patients, involved one hepatocellular carcinoma and two cutaneous melanomas.

The repertoire was sequenced with immunoSEQ multiplex PCR; TCRdb's copy has only in-frame clones and lacks some. The sample includes 50,000 or so clones, around 90% of them seen just once. V was pared by 3 bases and J by 8 bases, with 17 bases between. This CDR3 is 14 amino acids long. Per germline, CDR1 SQVTM and CDR2 ANQGSEA. The genes are TRBV29-1 and TRBJ2-1; the D gene is possibly TRBD1 (7 bases). The origin of this receptor is an adult with an advanced solid tumor such as melanoma, head and neck, liver or kidney cancer. The source material was CD4+ or CD8+ T cells sorted from blood, sampled in a trial of the OX40 agonist ivuxolimab. Here the CDR3 DNA reads TGCAGCGTTGAGGCGGGACAGTACGTCTATGAGCAGTTCTTC. Translated: CSVEAGQYVYEQFF.